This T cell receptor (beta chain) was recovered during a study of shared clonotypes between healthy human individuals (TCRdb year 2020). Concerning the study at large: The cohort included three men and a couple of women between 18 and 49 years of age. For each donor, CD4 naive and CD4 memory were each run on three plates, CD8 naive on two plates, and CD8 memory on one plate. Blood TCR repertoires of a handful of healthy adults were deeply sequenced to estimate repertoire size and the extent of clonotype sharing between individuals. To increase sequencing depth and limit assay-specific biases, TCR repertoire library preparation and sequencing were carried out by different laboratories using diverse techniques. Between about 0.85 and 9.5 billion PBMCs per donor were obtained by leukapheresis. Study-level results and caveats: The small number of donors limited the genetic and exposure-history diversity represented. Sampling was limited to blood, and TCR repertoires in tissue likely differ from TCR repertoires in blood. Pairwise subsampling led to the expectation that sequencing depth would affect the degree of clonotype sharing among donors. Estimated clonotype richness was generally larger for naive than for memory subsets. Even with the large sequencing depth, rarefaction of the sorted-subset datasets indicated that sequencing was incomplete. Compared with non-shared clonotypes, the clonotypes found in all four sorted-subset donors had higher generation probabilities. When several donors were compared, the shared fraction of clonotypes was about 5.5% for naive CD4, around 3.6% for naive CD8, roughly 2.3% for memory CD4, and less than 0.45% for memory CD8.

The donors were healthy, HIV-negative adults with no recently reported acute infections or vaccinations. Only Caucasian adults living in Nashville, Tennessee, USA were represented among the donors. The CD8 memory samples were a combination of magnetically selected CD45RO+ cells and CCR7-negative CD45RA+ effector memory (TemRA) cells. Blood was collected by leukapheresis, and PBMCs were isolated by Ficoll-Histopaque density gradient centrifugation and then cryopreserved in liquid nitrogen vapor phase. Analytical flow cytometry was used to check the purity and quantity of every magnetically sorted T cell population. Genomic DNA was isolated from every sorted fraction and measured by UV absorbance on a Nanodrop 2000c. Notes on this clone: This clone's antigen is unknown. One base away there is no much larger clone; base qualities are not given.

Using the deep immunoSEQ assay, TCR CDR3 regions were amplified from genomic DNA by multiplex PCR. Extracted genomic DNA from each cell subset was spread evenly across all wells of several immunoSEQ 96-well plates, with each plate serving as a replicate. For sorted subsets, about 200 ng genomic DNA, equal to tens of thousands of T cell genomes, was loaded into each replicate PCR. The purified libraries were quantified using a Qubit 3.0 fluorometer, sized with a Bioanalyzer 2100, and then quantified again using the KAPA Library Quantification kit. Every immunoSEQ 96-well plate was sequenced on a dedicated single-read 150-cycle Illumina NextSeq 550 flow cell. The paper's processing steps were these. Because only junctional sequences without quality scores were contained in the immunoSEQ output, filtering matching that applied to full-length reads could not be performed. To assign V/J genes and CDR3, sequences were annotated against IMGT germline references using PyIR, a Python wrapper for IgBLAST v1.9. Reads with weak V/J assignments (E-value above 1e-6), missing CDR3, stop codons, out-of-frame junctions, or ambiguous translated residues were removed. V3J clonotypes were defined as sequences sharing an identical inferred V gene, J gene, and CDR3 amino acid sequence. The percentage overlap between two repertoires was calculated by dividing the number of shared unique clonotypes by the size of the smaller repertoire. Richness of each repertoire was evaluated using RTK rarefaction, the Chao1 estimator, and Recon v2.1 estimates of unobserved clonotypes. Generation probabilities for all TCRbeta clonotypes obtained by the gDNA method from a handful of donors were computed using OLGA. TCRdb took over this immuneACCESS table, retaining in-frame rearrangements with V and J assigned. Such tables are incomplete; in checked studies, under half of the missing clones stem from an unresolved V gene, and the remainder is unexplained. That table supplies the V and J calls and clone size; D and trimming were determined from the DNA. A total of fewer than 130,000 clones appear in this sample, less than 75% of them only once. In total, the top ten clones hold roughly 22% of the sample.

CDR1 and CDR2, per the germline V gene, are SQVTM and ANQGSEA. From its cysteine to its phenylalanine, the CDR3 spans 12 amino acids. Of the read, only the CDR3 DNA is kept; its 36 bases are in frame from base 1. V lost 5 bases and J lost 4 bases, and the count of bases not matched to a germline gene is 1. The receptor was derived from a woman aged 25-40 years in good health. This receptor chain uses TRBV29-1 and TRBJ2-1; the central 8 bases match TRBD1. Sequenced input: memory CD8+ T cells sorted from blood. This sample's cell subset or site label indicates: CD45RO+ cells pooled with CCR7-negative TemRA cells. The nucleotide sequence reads TGCAGCGTTCAGGGGGCTTACAATGAGCAGTTCTTC. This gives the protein CSVQGAYNEQFF.